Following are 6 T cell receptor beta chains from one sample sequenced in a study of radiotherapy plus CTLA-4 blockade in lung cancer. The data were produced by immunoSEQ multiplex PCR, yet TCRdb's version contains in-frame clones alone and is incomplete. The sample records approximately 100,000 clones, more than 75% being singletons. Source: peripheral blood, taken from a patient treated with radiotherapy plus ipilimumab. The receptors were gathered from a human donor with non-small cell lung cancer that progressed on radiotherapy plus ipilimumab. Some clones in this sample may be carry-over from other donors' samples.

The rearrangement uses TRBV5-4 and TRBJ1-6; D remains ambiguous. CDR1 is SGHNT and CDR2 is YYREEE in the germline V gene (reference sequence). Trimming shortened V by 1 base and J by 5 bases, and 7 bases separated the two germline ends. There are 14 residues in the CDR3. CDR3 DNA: TGTGCCAGCAGCTTGTTGGACGATAATTCACCCCTCCACTTT. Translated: CASSLLDDNSPLHF. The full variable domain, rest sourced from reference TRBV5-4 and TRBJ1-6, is ETGVTQSPTHLIKTRGQQVTLRCSSQSGHNTVSWYQQALGQGPQFIFQYYREEENGRGNFPPRFSGLQFPNYSSELNVNALELDDSALYLCASSLLDDNSPLHFGNGTRLTVT.

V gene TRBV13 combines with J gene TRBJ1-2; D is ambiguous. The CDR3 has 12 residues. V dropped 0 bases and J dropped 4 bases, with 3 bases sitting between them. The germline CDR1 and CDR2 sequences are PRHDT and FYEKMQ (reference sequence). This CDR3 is CASSLGAYGYTF. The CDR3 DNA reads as TGTGCCAGCAGCTTAGGGGCCTATGGCTACACCTTC. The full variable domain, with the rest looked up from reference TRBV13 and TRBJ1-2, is AAGVIQSPRHLIKEKRETATLKCYPIPRHDTVYWYQQGPGQDPQFLISFYEKMQSDKGSIPDRFSAQQFSDYHSELNMSSLELGDSALYFCASSLGAYGYTFGSGTRLTVV.

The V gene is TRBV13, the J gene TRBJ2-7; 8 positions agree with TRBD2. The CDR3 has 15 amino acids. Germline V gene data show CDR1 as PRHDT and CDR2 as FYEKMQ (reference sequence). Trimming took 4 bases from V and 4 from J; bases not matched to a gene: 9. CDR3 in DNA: TGTGCCAGCAGCTATATGACTAGCGCCCTTTACGAGCAGTACTTC. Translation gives CASSYMTSALYEQYF.

The CDR3 nucleotides are TGTGCCAGCAGCTCGGGGCCAGAAACCGGGGAGCTGTTTTTT. Residues: CASSSGPETGELFF. The rearrangement joins TRBV11-3 to TRBJ2-2; either TRBD1 or TRBD2 may supply D (5 bases each). CDR1 SGHNT and CDR2 YENEEA come from the germline V gene. The V and J ends lost 4 bases and 5 bases respectively, with 11 bases between them. The CDR3 totals 14 residues.

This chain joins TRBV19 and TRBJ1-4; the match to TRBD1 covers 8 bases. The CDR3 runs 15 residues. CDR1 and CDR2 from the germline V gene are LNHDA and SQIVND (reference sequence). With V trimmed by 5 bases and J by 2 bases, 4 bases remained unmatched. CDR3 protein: CASSGRTGTNEKLFF. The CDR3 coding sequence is TGTGCCAGTAGTGGGCGGACAGGGACTAATGAAAAACTGTTTTTT.

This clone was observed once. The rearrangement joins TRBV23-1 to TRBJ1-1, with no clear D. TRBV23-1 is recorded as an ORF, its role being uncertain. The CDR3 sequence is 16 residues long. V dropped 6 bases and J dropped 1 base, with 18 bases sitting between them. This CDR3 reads CASSPAKGYPNTEAFF. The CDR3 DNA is TGCGCCAGCAGCCCTGCAAAGGGTTACCCGAACACTGAAGCTTTCTTT.